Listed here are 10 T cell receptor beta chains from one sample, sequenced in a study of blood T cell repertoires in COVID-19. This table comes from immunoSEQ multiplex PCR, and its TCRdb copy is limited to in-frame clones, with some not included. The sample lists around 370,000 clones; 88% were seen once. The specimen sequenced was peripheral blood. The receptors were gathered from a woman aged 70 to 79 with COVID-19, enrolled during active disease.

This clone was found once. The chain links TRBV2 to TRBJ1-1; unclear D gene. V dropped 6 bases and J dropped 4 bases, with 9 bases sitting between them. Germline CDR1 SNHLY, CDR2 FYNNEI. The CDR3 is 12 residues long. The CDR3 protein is CASRADGTEAFF. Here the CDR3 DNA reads TGTGCCAGCAGGGCGGATGGCACTGAAGCTTTCTTT.

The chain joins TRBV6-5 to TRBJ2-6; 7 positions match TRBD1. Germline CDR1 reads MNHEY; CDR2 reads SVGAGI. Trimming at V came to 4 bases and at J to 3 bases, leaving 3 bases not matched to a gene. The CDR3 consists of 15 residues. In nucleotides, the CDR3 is TGTGCCAGCAGTTCAGGGGGTCTTGGGGCCAACGTCCTGACTTTC. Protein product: CASSSGGLGANVLTF.

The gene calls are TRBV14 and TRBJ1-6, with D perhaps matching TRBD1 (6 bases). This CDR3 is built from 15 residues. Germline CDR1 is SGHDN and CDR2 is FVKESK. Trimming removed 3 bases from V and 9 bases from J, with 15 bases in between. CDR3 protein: CASSQYDRNFSPLHF. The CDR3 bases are TGTGCCAGCAGCCAGTATGACAGGAACTTTTCACCCCTCCACTTT.

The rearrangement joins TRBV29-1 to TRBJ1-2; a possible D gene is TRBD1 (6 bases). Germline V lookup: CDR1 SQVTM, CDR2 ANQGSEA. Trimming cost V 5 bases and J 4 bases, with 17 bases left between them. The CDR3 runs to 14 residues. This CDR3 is CSVLKGVGGYGYTF. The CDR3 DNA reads TGCAGCGTTCTCAAGGGGGTCGGCGGCTATGGCTACACCTTC.

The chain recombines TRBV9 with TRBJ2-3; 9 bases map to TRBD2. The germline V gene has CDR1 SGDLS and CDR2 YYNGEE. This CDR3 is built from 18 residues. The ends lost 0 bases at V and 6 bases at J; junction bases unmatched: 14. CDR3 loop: CASSVAASGERYGDTQYF. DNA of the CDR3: TGTGCCAGCAGCGTAGCCGCTAGCGGGGAACGATACGGGGATACGCAGTATTTT.

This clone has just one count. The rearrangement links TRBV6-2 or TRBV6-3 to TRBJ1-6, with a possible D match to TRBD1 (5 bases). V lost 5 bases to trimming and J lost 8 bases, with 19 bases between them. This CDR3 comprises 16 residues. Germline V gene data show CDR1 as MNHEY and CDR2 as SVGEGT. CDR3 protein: CASSPKGPYIYSPLHF. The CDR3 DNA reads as TGTGCCAGCAGTCCGAAGGGGCCTTACATTTATTCACCCCTCCACTTT.

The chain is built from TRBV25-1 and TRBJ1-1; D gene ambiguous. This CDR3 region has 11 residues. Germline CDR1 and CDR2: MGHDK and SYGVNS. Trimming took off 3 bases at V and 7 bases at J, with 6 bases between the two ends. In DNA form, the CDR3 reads TGTGCCAGCAGTGATTTTTATGAAGCTTTCTTT. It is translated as CASSDFYEAFF.

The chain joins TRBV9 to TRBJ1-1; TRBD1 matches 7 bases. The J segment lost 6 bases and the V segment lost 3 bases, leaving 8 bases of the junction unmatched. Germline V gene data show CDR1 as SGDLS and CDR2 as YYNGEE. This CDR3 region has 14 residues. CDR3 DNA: TGTGCCAGCAGCGCCCATACTGACAGGGCTGAAGCTTTCTTT. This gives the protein CASSAHTDRAEAFF.

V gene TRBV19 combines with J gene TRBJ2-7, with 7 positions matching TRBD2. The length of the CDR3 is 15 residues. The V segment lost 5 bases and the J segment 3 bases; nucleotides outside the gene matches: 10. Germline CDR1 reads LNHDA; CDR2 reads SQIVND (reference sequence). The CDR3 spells CASSPGEGLGYEQYF. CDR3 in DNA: TGTGCCAGTAGTCCCGGGGAGGGCCTGGGCTACGAGCAGTACTTC.

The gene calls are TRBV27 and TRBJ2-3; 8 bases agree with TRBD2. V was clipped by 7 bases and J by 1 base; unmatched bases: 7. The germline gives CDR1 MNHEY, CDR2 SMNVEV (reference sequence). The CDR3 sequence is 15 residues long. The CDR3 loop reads CASTGPAGGTDTQYF. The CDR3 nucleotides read TGTGCCAGCACCGGGCCAGCGGGGGGCACAGATACGCAGTATTTT.